The 32 T cell receptor beta chains reported below all come from one sample, sequenced in a study of cytomegalovirus exposure and HLA in healthy donors. The PCR contained 60 Vbeta and 13 Jbeta primers. The table came from immunoSEQ multiplex PCR; TCRdb's copy has only in-frame clones and leaves some out. The profile shows 150,000 to 250,000 clones, roughly 85% of them singletons. Sequenced sample: PBMCs. These receptor sequences come from a woman aged 50 to 65 in good health and CMV-seronegative.

The chain recombines TRBV18 with TRBJ1-5; D gene unclear. CDR3 length equals 14 residues. The V and J ends lost 3 bases and 5 bases respectively, with 11 bases between them. The germline V gene has CDR1 KGHSH and CDR2 LQKENI. The CDR3 region is CASSPAGRDQPQHF. In nucleotides, the CDR3 is TGTGCCAGCTCACCGGCCGGGAGGGATCAGCCCCAGCATTTT.

As for this clone: A read error may account for a junction end that differs from germline. This specimen includes other DNA sequences encoding the same CDR3. This rearrangement joins TRBV6-5 to TRBJ1-1; D is undetermined. In germline, CDR1 is MNHEY, CDR2 SVGAGI. The CDR3 length is 13 residues. The CDR3 DNA sequence: TGTGCCAGCAGCTGGAGCCGGAACACTGAGGCTTTCTTT. Protein product: CASSWSRNTEAFF.

This clone came up once. The chain employs TRBV28 and TRBJ1-2; possible D gene TRBD1, 5 bases. V lost 5 bases to trimming and J lost 0 bases, with 19 bases between them. CDR1 and CDR2 from the germline V gene are MDHEN and SYDVKM. The CDR3 extends over 17 amino acids. The DNA for the CDR3 is TGTGCCAGCAGTCATGGGGCGGGGGGAGCTCCTAACTATGGCTACACCTTC. It encodes CASSHGAGGAPNYGYTF.

The table lists this clone with a count of one. This sequence joins TRBV5-1 and TRBJ2-7; the match to TRBD2 covers 9 bases. The CDR3 covers 15 residues. CDR1 and CDR2 from the germline V gene are SGHRS and YFSETQ. V shed 0 bases, J shed 6 bases, and the junction held 7 bases outside the gene matches. CDR3 region: CASSLGGSGSSEQYF. In nucleotides, the CDR3 is TGCGCCAGCAGCTTGGGGGGTAGCGGGAGTTCCGAGCAGTACTTC.

The genes are TRBV5-1 and TRBJ1-1, with 9 nucleotides matching TRBD1. V dropped 4 bases and J dropped 4; count of bases not matched to a gene: 5. Germline CDR1 reads SGHRS; CDR2 reads YFSETQ. The CDR3 extends over 14 amino acids. DNA of the CDR3: TGCGCCAGCAGCCCCGGGGACAGGGCCACTGAAGCTTTCTTT. This codes for CASSPGDRATEAFF.

This chain joins TRBV29-1 and TRBJ2-3; 9 positions match TRBD1. This CDR3 comprises 16 residues. J lost 5 bases, V lost 6 bases, and 15 bases had no gene match. Germline values: CDR1 SQVTM, CDR2 ANQGSEA. In DNA form, the CDR3 reads TGCAGCGTCGCCGTGTGGGACAGGGATGGTCAAGATACGCAGTATTTT. Its protein product is CSVAVWDRDGQDTQYF.

The table lists this clone with a count of one. The chain has TRBV19 and TRBJ1-2, with 10 bases matching TRBD1. This CDR3 contains 16 residues. The V gene end was trimmed by 2 bases and the J gene end by 4 bases; junction bases not matched to a gene: 7. Germline V lookup: CDR1 LNHDA, CDR2 SQIVND (reference sequence). CDR3 bases: TGTGCCAGTAGTATAATGGGACAGGGGAGGCCCTATGGCTACACCTTC. Translating it yields CASSIMGQGRPYGYTF.

This chain joins TRBV18 and TRBJ1-2; 9 nucleotides align to TRBD1. The CDR3 extends over 14 amino acids. Looked up from germline, CDR1 is KGHSH and CDR2 is LQKENI. Unmatched junction bases numbered 3, after V lost 5 bases and J lost 2 bases. In DNA, the CDR3 is TGTGCCAGCTCAAGGACAGGGGCCAACTATGGCTACACCTTC. This codes for CASSRTGANYGYTF.

V is TRBV7-2 and J is TRBJ2-2; D remains ambiguous. Germline lookup yields CDR1 SGHTA and CDR2 FQGNSA. The CDR3 contains 16 residues. The V gene lost 1 base and the J gene lost 5 bases, with 14 bases spanning the gap. The CDR3 region is CASSLVVTVSTGELFF. The CDR3 bases are TGTGCCAGCAGCTTAGTGGTGACTGTATCTACCGGGGAGCTGTTTTTT.

The chain joins TRBV2 to TRBJ2-5; 7 bases fit TRBD1. This CDR3 region has 13 residues. Germline V gene data show CDR1 as SNHLY and CDR2 as FYNNEI. After removal of 7 bases from V and 1 base from J, the junction contained 3 bases not matched to a gene. As DNA, the CDR3 is TGTGCCAGCAAAGGGACAGCCCAAGAGACCCAGTACTTC. Amino acid sequence: CASKGTAQETQYF.

This clone was counted a single time. V gene TRBV20-1 combines with J gene TRBJ2-7; TRBD1 is a possible D gene (6 bases). There are 11 residues in the CDR3. The V end lost 5 bases, the J end lost 6 bases, and 11 bases lay between the germline ends. Germline V gene lookup returns CDR1 DFQATT and CDR2 SNEGSKA (reference sequence). The CDR3 spells CSAPRGTEQYF. CDR3 sequence (DNA): TGCAGTGCTCCGAGGGGGACCGAGCAGTACTTC.

This sequence joins TRBV5-1 and TRBJ2-3; weak D call: TRBD2 (5 bases). Looked up from germline, CDR1 is SGHRS and CDR2 is YFSETQ. The CDR3 runs to 16 residues. V lost 4 bases, J lost 2 bases, and 17 bases lay in between. This CDR3 is CASSLAPFQSTDTQYF. CDR3 sequence (DNA): TGCGCCAGCAGCCTAGCTCCTTTTCAGTCCACAGATACGCAGTATTTT.

The V gene is TRBV27, the J gene TRBJ2-7, with TRBD2 identical over 8 bases. Germline CDR1 is MNHEY and CDR2 is SMNVEV (reference sequence). J lost 2 bases, V lost 3 bases, and 12 bases had no gene match. The CDR3 loop spans 17 amino acids. DNA for the CDR3: TGTGCCAGCAGTTTGACGGGGGGGCTAGCGTTTCCCTACGAGCAGTACTTC. Translation gives CASSLTGGLAFPYEQYF.

The chain links TRBV11-3 to TRBJ2-5; no clear D. Germline V gene data show CDR1 as SGHNT and CDR2 as YENEEA. V lost 5 bases and J 0 bases, leaving 7 bases between the germline ends. The CDR3 runs 13 residues. The chain's CDR3 is CASSLQYQETQYF. The CDR3 region has the DNA TGTGCCAGCAGCCTCCAGTACCAAGAGACCCAGTACTTC. The complete variable domain, with remaining parts taken from reference TRBV11-3 and TRBJ2-5, reads EAGVVQSPRYKIIEKKQPVAFWCNPISGHNTLYWYLQNLGQGPELLIRYENEEAVDDSQLPKDRFSAERLKGVDSTLKIQPAELGDSAVYLCASSLQYQETQYFGPGTRLLVL.

The chain links TRBV5-1 to TRBJ1-1; 8 bases map to TRBD1. Looked up from germline, CDR1 is SGHRS and CDR2 is YFSETQ. V dropped 5 bases and J dropped 0; count of bases not matched to a gene: 9. The CDR3 is 16 amino acids. CDR3 bases: TGCGCCAGCAGTTGGGGACAGGCCACCATGAACACTGAAGCTTTCTTT. Translating it yields CASSWGQATMNTEAFF.

The chain couples TRBV7-8 to TRBJ1-1; a weak D match, TRBD1 (6 bases). CDR1 and CDR2 (germline): SGHVS, FQNEAQ. Between the trimmed V and J ends, which lost 5 bases and 1 base, there was a span of 17 bases. The CDR3 extends over 16 amino acids. In nucleotides, the CDR3 is TGTGCCAGCAGCCCAAGGAGAGGACAGCCGAACACTGAAGCTTTCTTT. Protein product: CASSPRRGQPNTEAFF.

The chain couples TRBV7-9 to TRBJ1-6, with TRBD1 matching over 8 bases. Trimming at V came to 0 bases and at J to 8 bases, leaving 0 bases not matched to a gene. The CDR3 covers 14 residues. The germline CDR1 and CDR2 sequences are SEHNR and FQNEAQ (reference sequence). The CDR3 reads CASSLATGDSPLHF. CDR3 nucleotide sequence: TGTGCCAGCAGCTTAGCGACAGGGGATTCACCCCTCCACTTT.

Remarks on this clone: One junction end disagrees with the germline gene, perhaps due to a read error. The chain combines TRBV7-9 with TRBJ1-1; TRBD1 agrees at 9 bases. This CDR3 has 16 residues. Germline values: CDR1 SEHNR, CDR2 FQNEAQ (reference sequence). The CDR3 sequence: CSSSSTGGRMNTEAFF. The CDR3 DNA reads as TGTTCCAGCAGCTCCACAGGGGGCAGGATGAACACTGAAGCTTTCTTT.

The chain uses TRBV6-1 and TRBJ1-1; D ambiguous. The V gene's germline CDR1 is MNHNS and CDR2 SASEGT. The CDR3 spans 13 residues. V was trimmed by 6 bases and J by 1 base, leaving 9 bases between them. The CDR3, as DNA: TGTGCCAGCAGAACCACAGCGAACACTGAAGCTTTCTTT. This sequence encodes CASRTTANTEAFF.

This clone was seen only once. The sample has other DNA sequences that encode this CDR3 too. V gene TRBV28 combines with J gene TRBJ2-1; 8 bases match TRBD1. The CDR3 sequence is 15 residues long. The trim removed 5 bases at V and 1 base at J, leaving 4 bases unmatched. Germline V gives CDR1 MDHEN, CDR2 SYDVKM. CDR3 sequence (DNA): TGTGCCAGCAGTCCCCGACAGGGGTCCTACAATGAGCAGTTCTTC. It encodes CASSPRQGSYNEQFF.

V usage is TRBV18 and J usage is TRBJ1-1, with D possibly being TRBD1 (5 bases). Germline values: CDR1 KGHSH, CDR2 LQKENI. The CDR3 has 14 residues. The V gene lost 9 bases and the J gene lost 1 base, with 15 bases spanning the gap. CDR3 in DNA: TGTGCCAGTCGGCCGGGGGTGAAGAACACTGAAGCTTTCTTT. Translated: CASRPGVKNTEAFF.

This clone was counted between two and nine times. The chain has TRBV7-9 and TRBJ2-1, with TRBD2 identical over 11 bases. Germline V CDR1 and CDR2: SEHNR, FQNEAQ (reference sequence). The CDR3 is 14 amino acids. V lost 8 bases and J lost 3; bases outside the gene matches: 3. CDR3 sequence reads: CASGGLAGYNEQFF. The CDR3 DNA follows: TGTGCCAGCGGTGGACTAGCGGGCTACAATGAGCAGTTCTTC. The full variable domain, in which reference TRBV7-9 and TRBJ2-1 provide the parts outside the CDR3, is DTGVSQNPRHKITKRGQNVTFRCDPISEHNRLYWYRQTLGQGPEFLTYFQNEAQLEKSRLLSDRFSAERPKGSFSTLEIQRTEQGDSAMYLCASGGLAGYNEQFFGPGTRLTVL.

The chain employs TRBV7-3 and TRBJ2-2; the D gene is possibly TRBD1 (5 bases). The CDR3 spans 13 residues. The V end lost 5 bases, the J end lost 4 bases, and 8 bases lay between the germline ends. Per the germline V gene, CDR1 is SGHTA and CDR2 is FQGTGA. CDR3 in DNA: TGTGCCAGCAGCCCCAGGGCCACCGGGGAGCTGTTTTTT. As protein: CASSPRATGELFF.

V is TRBV4-1 and J is TRBJ2-1; TRBD2 might be the D (6 bases). The CDR3 consists of 16 residues. With 1 base removed from V and 7 bases from J, the gap between germline ends came to 17 bases. From germline, CDR1 is MGHRA and CDR2 YSYEKL. The CDR3 loop is CASSQGLTGVGNEQFF. CDR3 sequence (DNA): TGCGCCAGCAGCCAAGGATTAACGGGAGTGGGGAATGAGCAGTTCTTC.

This chain joins TRBV5-1 and TRBJ1-1; D uncertain. The CDR3 spans 16 residues. Deletions cut 2 bases from V and 0 bases from J, with 14 bases between. Per the germline V gene, CDR1 is SGHRS and CDR2 is YFSETQ. The CDR3 here is CASSFSSGVVNTEAFF. The CDR3 DNA reads as TGCGCCAGCAGCTTTTCTTCGGGAGTCGTGAACACTGAAGCTTTCTTT.

The chain has TRBV29-1 and TRBJ1-1, with TRBD1 matching over 9 bases. The CDR3 is 10 residues long. Germline-derived CDR1 and CDR2 are SQVTM and ANQGSEA. The trim removed 8 bases at V and 10 bases at J, leaving 5 bases unmatched. This CDR3 reads CSTKDRGAFF. CDR3 DNA: TGCAGCACTAAGGACAGGGGAGCTTTCTTT.

This clone was found a few times. The chain recombines TRBV27 with TRBJ2-7, with 13 bases matching TRBD2. Trimming at V came to 6 bases and at J to 6 bases, leaving 5 bases not matched to a gene. The CDR3 is 14 residues long. CDR1 is MNHEY, CDR2 SMNVEV, per germline (reference sequence). Here the CDR3 DNA reads TGTGCCAGCAGGGGACTAGCGGGACCGGCCGAGCAGTACTTC. Its translation is CASRGLAGPAEQYF.

V gene TRBV2 combines with J gene TRBJ2-3; 12 bases fit TRBD2. Germline CDR1 SNHLY, CDR2 FYNNEI. The trim removed 6 bases at V and 2 bases at J, leaving 12 bases unmatched. This CDR3 contains 18 residues. CDR3 residues: CASRYTLTSGGPTDTQYF. In DNA form, the CDR3 reads TGTGCCAGCAGGTATACATTGACTAGCGGGGGACCCACAGATACGCAGTATTTT.

The genes are TRBV5-1 and TRBJ2-3; 10 bases map to TRBD2. Trimming took 4 bases from V and 3 from J; bases not matched to a gene: 8. This CDR3 comprises 16 residues. Germline V lookup: CDR1 SGHRS, CDR2 YFSETQ. The CDR3 sequence: CASSRYQREGTDTQYF. The DNA for the CDR3 is TGCGCCAGCAGCCGGTACCAGCGGGAGGGGACAGATACGCAGTATTTT. Full variable domain (remainder filled in from reference TRBV5-1 and TRBJ2-3): KAGVTQTPRYLIKTRGQQVTLSCSPISGHRSVSWYQQTPGQGLQFLFEYFSETQRNKGNFPGRFSGRQFSNSRSEMNVSTLELGDSALYLCASSRYQREGTDTQYFGPGTRLTVL.

The chain has TRBV19 and TRBJ1-1; D is perhaps TRBD1 (6 bases). Trimming stripped 6 bases from V and 1 base from J, with 12 bases between. This CDR3 spans 14 amino acids. Germline V gene lookup returns CDR1 LNHDA and CDR2 SQIVND (reference sequence). The CDR3 nucleotides read TGTGCCAGTAGCTGGGGACAAGGGAACACTGAAGCTTTCTTT. It yields the protein CASSWGQGNTEAFF.

The CDR3, as DNA: TGTGCCAGCAGTGAAGAAATTGTCGGGGACAGGGCACAAGATACGCAGTATTTT. This codes for CASSEEIVGDRAQDTQYF. This sequence joins TRBV6-1 and TRBJ2-3, with 9 bases lining up with TRBD1. The J segment lost 5 bases and the V segment lost 1 base, leaving 13 bases of the junction unmatched. In germline, CDR1 is MNHNS, CDR2 SASEGT. This CDR3 is 18 amino acids long.

The chain links TRBV5-6 to TRBJ2-2; the D gene is possibly TRBD2 (5 bases). V lost 1 base to trimming and J lost 9 bases, with 7 bases between them. From germline, CDR1 is SGHDT and CDR2 YYEEEE. The CDR3 extends over 12 amino acids. The CDR3: CASSLRGRELFF. In DNA, the CDR3 is TGTGCCAGCAGCTTGCGGGGAAGGGAGCTGTTTTTT.